One and the same sample provided the 24 T cell receptor beta chains below, sequenced in a study of blood T cell repertoires in COVID-19. Measured with immunoSEQ multiplex PCR; TCRdb has only the in-frame clones, and not every one. Of 150,000 or so clones detected, around 87% appear once; the ten largest clones hold approximately 6.5%. Sample: peripheral blood. The source of these receptors is an elderly man with acute or convalescent COVID-19.

The chain links TRBV5-1 to TRBJ1-3, with D perhaps TRBD1 (6 bases). V lost 5 bases, J lost 0 bases, and 15 bases lay in between. Germline CDR1 is SGHRS and CDR2 is YFSETQ. The CDR3 has 16 residues. The CDR3: CASSPAGDNSGNTIYF. The CDR3 DNA follows: TGCGCCAGCAGTCCAGCGGGGGACAACTCTGGAAACACCATATATTTT.

V and J are TRBV28 and TRBJ1-4, with 7 bases fitting TRBD1. Losses at the gene ends were 5 bases for V and 4 bases for J; bases not matched to a gene: 4. In germline, CDR1 is MDHEN, CDR2 SYDVKM. CDR3 length: 14 amino acids. The CDR3 here is CASSPGTVNEKLFF. DNA of the CDR3: TGTGCCAGCAGTCCCGGGACAGTTAATGAAAAACTGTTTTTT.

V is TRBV6-6 and J is TRBJ1-1, with TRBD1 identical over 11 bases. The germline V gene encodes CDR1 MNHNY and CDR2 SVGAGI (reference sequence). This CDR3 contains 15 residues. Trimming cost V 2 bases and J 2 bases; bases outside gene matches: 1. The CDR3 is CASSYGQGANTEAFF. CDR3 in DNA: TGTGCCAGCAGTTACGGACAGGGGGCTAACACTGAAGCTTTCTTT.

This clone was seen only once. The V gene is TRBV5-1, the J gene TRBJ2-1, with 12 bases aligning to TRBD2. In germline, CDR1 is SGHRS, CDR2 YFSETQ. The CDR3 length is 15 residues. J was trimmed by 5 bases and V by 4 bases; bases with no gene match: 4. The CDR3 spells CASSVTSGGNNEQFF. DNA for the CDR3: TGCGCCAGCAGCGTGACTAGCGGGGGTAACAATGAGCAGTTCTTC.

J is TRBJ2-4 and V is TRBV21-1; TRBD1 is the table's D call and was not checked against the DNA. TRBV21-1 is recorded as a pseudogene. This CDR3 has 16 residues. This CDR3 reads CASILVNRDSKNIQYF. CDR3 DNA: TGTGCCAGCATTTTAGTCAACCGGGACAGCAAAAACATTCAGTACTTC.

This rearrangement joins TRBV10-2 to TRBJ1-2; 11 nucleotides agree with TRBD1. CDR1 is WSHSY, CDR2 SAAADI, per germline. The CDR3 is 15 residues long. V lost 4 bases, J lost 3 bases, and 4 bases stayed unmatched. The CDR3 protein is CASSVGDRGDYGYTF. CDR3 DNA: TGCGCCAGCAGTGTCGGGGACAGGGGGGACTATGGCTACACCTTC.

V and J are TRBV6-2 or TRBV6-3 and TRBJ2-3, with D perhaps matching TRBD1 (5 bases). Germline V lookup: CDR1 MNHEY, CDR2 SVGEGT. The CDR3 sequence is 17 residues long. Trimming stripped 0 bases from V and 2 bases from J, with 15 bases between. The CDR3 here is CASSYSSVLGPTDTQYF. CDR3 DNA: TGTGCCAGCAGTTACTCGAGCGTCCTGGGGCCCACAGATACGCAGTATTTT.

The CDR3 region has the DNA TGTGCCAGCCACCGGAACAGGGACACAGATACGCAGTATTTT. Its translation is CASHRNRDTDTQYF. The chain carries TRBV27 and TRBJ2-3; a weak D match, TRBD1 (6 bases). The germline V and J ends were trimmed by 8 bases and 2 bases, with 14 bases remaining between them. Germline V lookup: CDR1 MNHEY, CDR2 SMNVEV (reference sequence). The CDR3 totals 14 residues.

The count of this clone is one. The chain recombines TRBV11-2 with TRBJ2-5, with 8 bases matching TRBD2. The CDR3 totals 15 residues. V shed 3 bases, J shed 3 bases, and the junction held 6 bases outside the gene matches. The germline V gene has CDR1 SGHAT and CDR2 FQNNGV. The CDR3 DNA sequence: TGTGCCAGCAGCTTGCGAATAGCGGGGAAAGAGACCCAGTACTTC. Translating it yields CASSLRIAGKETQYF. Full variable domain (missing parts from reference TRBV11-2 and TRBJ2-5): EAGVAQSPRYKIIEKRQSVAFWCNPISGHATLYWYQQILGQGPKLLIQFQNNGVVDDSQLPKDRFSAERLKGVDSTLKIQPAKLEDSAVYLCASSLRIAGKETQYFGPGTRLLVL.

The V call is TRBV18, the J call TRBJ2-4; a weak D match, TRBD2 (6 bases). Germline V gene sequence: CDR1 KGHSH, CDR2 LQKENI. V dropped 2 bases and J dropped 0 bases, with 14 bases sitting between them. CDR3 length equals 17 residues. CDR3 residues: CASSPSIAVAAKNIQYF. Here the CDR3 DNA reads TGTGCCAGCTCACCATCCATAGCGGTAGCAGCCAAAAACATTCAGTACTTC. The full variable domain, its missing parts supplied by reference TRBV18 and TRBJ2-4, is NAGVMQNPRHLVRRRGQEARLRCSPMKGHSHVYWYRQLPEEGLKFMVYLQKENIIDESGMPKERFSAEFPKEGPSILRIQQVVRGDSAAYFCASSPSIAVAAKNIQYFGAGTRLSVL.

This clone was counted only a few times. This chain joins TRBV27 and TRBJ2-7, with 12 bases matching TRBD2. The ends lost 1 base at V and 3 bases at J; junction bases unmatched: 13. Germline V gene sequence: CDR1 MNHEY, CDR2 SMNVEV (reference sequence). This CDR3 has 19 residues. CDR3 nucleotides: TGTGCCAGCAGTTTATACTCTAGCGGGAGGGCCTTGGGTCGCTACGAGCAGTACTTC. Its translation is CASSLYSSGRALGRYEQYF.

This chain links TRBV19 with TRBJ2-7; unclear D gene. Germline V gives CDR1 LNHDA, CDR2 SQIVND (reference sequence). V was shortened by 3 bases and J by 1 base, with 7 bases between the two germline ends. There are 13 residues in the CDR3. The chain's CDR3 is CASSMSSSYEQYF. CDR3 coding DNA: TGTGCCAGTAGTATGAGTTCTTCCTACGAGCAGTACTTC.

This clone showed up just a few times. The chain combines TRBV11-2 with TRBJ2-7; TRBD2 agrees at 7 bases. The CDR3 totals 15 residues. From germline, CDR1 is SGHAT and CDR2 FQNNGV. V was clipped by 4 bases and J by 4 bases; unmatched bases: 10. The CDR3 reads CASSSQGGSGYEQYF. The CDR3 DNA sequence: TGTGCCAGCAGCTCCCAGGGCGGGAGTGGGTACGAGCAGTACTTC.

The chain employs TRBV5-4 and TRBJ2-2, with 10 bases fitting TRBD2. Germline V lookup: CDR1 SGHNT, CDR2 YYREEE (reference sequence). The CDR3 spans 15 residues. Germline trimming cut 5 bases from V and 7 bases from J; bases unmatched to any gene: 8. The DNA for the CDR3 is TGTGCCAGCAGGCAAAGCGGGAGGGCCGTCGGGGAGCTGTTTTTT. This encodes CASRQSGRAVGELFF.

V usage is TRBV7-8 and J usage is TRBJ2-2; TRBD2 agrees at 8 bases. The germline V gene has CDR1 SGHVS and CDR2 FQNEAQ. The CDR3 length is 13 residues. V was clipped by 11 bases and J by 4 bases; unmatched bases: 6. The CDR3 DNA is TGTGCCGCGGGACTAGGGGGCACCGGGGAGCTGTTTTTT. Protein sequence: CAAGLGGTGELFF. Complete variable domain (other parts from reference TRBV7-8 and TRBJ2-2): GAGVSQSPRYKVAKRGQDVALRCDPISGHVSLFWYQQALGQGPEFLTYFQNEAQLDKSGLPSDRFFAERPEGSVSTLKIQRTQQEDSAVYLCAAGLGGTGELFFGEGSRLTVL.

This clone appeared once. This rearrangement joins TRBV11-2 to TRBJ1-6; D gene uncertain. V was cut by 1 base and J by 3 bases, with 13 bases left in between. The CDR3 is 17 residues long. CDR1 is SGHAT and CDR2 is FQNNGV in the germline V gene. This CDR3 reads CASSLVTSGNYNSPLHF. The DNA for the CDR3 is TGTGCCAGCAGCTTAGTGACGTCGGGGAACTATAATTCACCCCTCCACTTT.

This clone was counted between two and nine times. This chain joins TRBV28 and TRBJ1-6; D is perhaps TRBD1 (6 bases). CDR3 length: 14 residues. Germline CDR1 MDHEN, CDR2 SYDVKM. With 7 bases removed from V and 16 bases from J, the gap between germline ends came to 23 bases. The CDR3 protein is CASKRTAREGILHF. In DNA, the CDR3 is TGTGCCAGCAAGCGGACAGCGCGAGAAGGTATACTCCACTTT. The whole variable domain, remainder taken from reference TRBV28 and TRBJ1-6, is DVKVTQSSRYLVKRTGEKVFLECVQDMDHENMFWYRQDPGLGLRLIYFSYDVKMKEKGDIPEGYSVSREKKERFSLILESASTNQTSMYLCASKRTAREGILHFGNGTRLTVT.

The chain is built from TRBV11-2 and TRBJ2-7; 10 nucleotides agree with TRBD2. The CDR3 is 15 amino acids. Per the germline V gene, CDR1 is SGHAT and CDR2 is FQNNGV. Trimming removed 4 bases from V and 2 bases from J; junction bases left unmatched: 5. The CDR3 DNA reads TGTGCCAGCAGCTCTACTAGCGGGAAAGCCTACGAGCAGTACTTC. Translated, it gives CASSSTSGKAYEQYF.

The V and J genes are TRBV5-1 and TRBJ2-3, with 9 positions matching TRBD2. Unmatched junction bases numbered 11, after V lost 0 bases and J lost 0 bases. The CDR3 loop spans 19 amino acids. CDR1 is SGHRS and CDR2 is YFSETQ in the germline V gene. CDR3 DNA sequence: TGCGCCAGCAGCTTGGCCGGATTAGCGGGAGTAGGAAGCACAGATACGCAGTATTTT. It is translated as CASSLAGLAGVGSTDTQYF.

This rearrangement joins TRBV6-5 to TRBJ2-2, with a tentative D call TRBD2 (6 bases). Germline V gene data show CDR1 as MNHEY and CDR2 as SVGAGI. Trimming left V 6 bases short and J 1 base short, with 9 bases between. CDR3 length: 14 amino acids. The CDR3 coding sequence is TGTGCCAGCAGACCCGGGAGGAACACCGGGGAGCTGTTTTTT. Residues: CASRPGRNTGELFF.

DNA for the CDR3: TGTGCCAGCAGCCTAACAGATTATTACACCACAGATACGCAGTATTTT. Its translation is CASSLTDYYTTDTQYF. The chain is built from TRBV9 and TRBJ2-3; D ambiguous. Germline CDR1 SGDLS, CDR2 YYNGEE. This CDR3 has 16 amino acids. V was trimmed by 4 bases and J by 2 bases, leaving 17 bases between them.

The CDR3 coding sequence is TGTGCCAGCAAGAGGGACAGGGGCTTGGAGACCCAGTACTTC. It encodes CASKRDRGLETQYF. The chain couples TRBV7-2 to TRBJ2-5; 10 bases map to TRBD1. The ends lost 7 bases at V and 5 bases at J; junction bases unmatched: 7. The CDR3 extends over 14 amino acids. Germline values: CDR1 SGHTA, CDR2 FQGNSA.

This rearrangement joins TRBV5-5 to TRBJ2-1, with 7 bases lining up with TRBD1. The CDR3 contains 15 residues. The germline V gene encodes CDR1 SGHKS and CDR2 YYEKEE (reference sequence). The V gene end was trimmed by 4 bases and the J gene end by 12 bases; junction bases not matched to a gene: 16. The CDR3 DNA reads as TGTGCCAGCAGCGTATCTGGACAGGTCGTTTTTGGGCAGTTCTTC. This encodes CASSVSGQVVFGQFF.

This rearrangement joins TRBV7-9 to TRBJ2-7, with TRBD1 matching over 10 bases. CDR1 and CDR2 from the germline V gene are SEHNR and FQNEAQ (reference sequence). With 5 bases clipped from V and 5 bases from J, the junction kept 3 bases outside the gene matches. CDR3 length equals 13 residues. The CDR3 nucleotides read TGTGCCAGCAGCGGCGGGACAGGGGACGAGCAGTACTTC. Translated, it gives CASSGGTGDEQYF. Looking up the rest from reference TRBV7-9 and TRBJ2-7 gives the full variable domain: DTGVSQNPRHKITKRGQNVTFRCDPISEHNRLYWYRQTLGQGPEFLTYFQNEAQLEKSRLLSDRFSAERPKGSFSTLEIQRTEQGDSAMYLCASSGGTGDEQYFGPGTRLTVT.